This TCR beta chain was sequenced during a study of blood T cell repertoires in COVID-19. Study details: The United States, Italy and Spain provided the acute and convalescent COVID-19 samples.

Trimming pared 6 bases from V and 2 bases from J, leaving 12 bases between. The CDR3 sequence is 14 residues long. CDR1 is MNHEY and CDR2 is SVGEGT in the germline V gene. Profiling relied on immunoSEQ multiplex PCR, and the TCRdb table lists in-frame clones only, not all of them. The sample holds about 110,000 clones, under 85% seen once. This receptor was obtained from a woman in her 70s with acute or convalescent COVID-19. The sequenced sample was peripheral blood. This chain links TRBV6-2 or TRBV6-3 with TRBJ2-3, with D perhaps given as TRBD1 or TRBD2 (7 bases each). The CDR3 DNA sequence: TGTGCCAGCAGCCAGGGGGGGCTCACAGATACGCAGTATTTT. It specifies CASSQGGLTDTQYF.